The 27 T cell receptor beta chains reported below all come from one sample, sequenced in a study of sequential checkpoint blockade in melanoma. Regarding treatment: randomized to nivolumab then ipilimumab (arm A) or the reverse (arm B). Here immunoSEQ multiplex PCR was the method, and the copy in TCRdb shows in-frame clones only, minus some. This table holds fewer than 40,000 clones, about 88% found once. The material sequenced was CD8+ T cells sorted from blood (inferred from file names), taken from a patient given nivolumab and ipilimumab in sequence. The receptors come from a human donor with melanoma.

This chain's CDR3 is CAWSQAIAITDTQYF. DNA of the CDR3: TGTGCCTGGAGTCAGGCGATAGCGATCACAGATACGCAGTATTTT. This chain uses TRBV30 with TRBJ2-3, with D perhaps matching TRBD2 (5 bases). CDR3 length: 15 amino acids. The germline V gene has CDR1 GTSNPN and CDR2 SVGIG (reference sequence). V shed 2 bases and J shed 2 bases, with 14 bases lying between them.

The chain carries TRBV2 and TRBJ1-5; the D gene is possibly TRBD1 (6 bases). V gave up 3 bases and J gave up 11 bases, with 17 bases separating them. The CDR3 has 14 residues. Germline loops: CDR1 SNHLY, CDR2 FYNNEI. CDR3 DNA: TGTGCCAGCAGTGATGACAAGGGGGAGAGGGCCCAGCATTTT. It codes for CASSDDKGERAQHF.

This sequence joins TRBV7-3 and TRBJ2-2, with 8 bases lining up with TRBD1. This CDR3 is 15 amino acids long. The germline V gene encodes CDR1 SGHTA and CDR2 FQGTGA. Germline trimming cut 5 bases from V and 3 bases from J; bases unmatched to any gene: 5. CDR3: CASSRTGFDTGELFF. CDR3 DNA sequence: TGTGCCAGCAGCCGGACAGGGTTCGACACCGGGGAGCTGTTTTTT.

This chain uses TRBV6-5 with TRBJ1-2; no firm D call. The CDR3 has 13 residues. Trimming cost V 6 bases and J 8 bases, with 16 bases left between them. CDR1 is MNHEY and CDR2 is SVGAGI in the germline V gene. This chain's CDR3 is CASSPTRGLGYTF. DNA for the CDR3: TGTGCCAGCAGCCCCACCCGAGGGTTGGGCTACACCTTC.

The rearrangement uses TRBV27 and TRBJ2-7; TRBD2 aligns across 7 bases. The trim removed 3 bases at V and 0 bases at J, leaving 5 bases unmatched. Germline V gene data show CDR1 as MNHEY and CDR2 as SMNVEV (reference sequence). The CDR3 runs to 15 residues. The CDR3: CASSFLAESSYEQYF. CDR3 sequence (DNA): TGTGCCAGCAGTTTCCTAGCGGAGAGCTCCTACGAGCAGTACTTC.

This chain links TRBV7-7 with TRBJ2-1; no firm D call. This CDR3 has 15 amino acids. The germline gives CDR1 SSHAT, CDR2 FNYEAQ (reference sequence). Trimming shortened V by 5 bases and J by 4 bases, and 15 bases separated the two germline ends. For the CDR3, the DNA is TGTGCCAGCAGCCCCGACTCCGGAACTTACAATGAGCAGTTCTTC. Amino acids: CASSPDSGTYNEQFF.

The chain is built from TRBV28 and TRBJ2-3; D call uncertain. In germline, CDR1 is MDHEN, CDR2 SYDVKM. V lost 4 bases to trimming and J lost 0 bases, with 14 bases between them. The CDR3 is 16 amino acids. CDR3 sequence reads: CASSSVRETSTDTQYF. CDR3 sequence (DNA): TGTGCCAGCAGTTCCGTACGCGAAACTAGCACAGATACGCAGTATTTT.

The chain carries TRBV4-2 and TRBJ2-5; no clear D gene. TRBJ2-7 explains the end of the DNA better; the J call may be wrong. CDR1 is LGHNA, CDR2 YNFKEQ, per germline. The CDR3 runs to 13 residues. The CDR3 here is CASSQDPFYEQYF. CDR3 DNA sequence: TGTGCCAGCAGCCAAGATCCTTTCTACGAGCAGTACTTC.

Written as DNA, the CDR3 is TGTGCCAGCAGCCAGGGACTAGCGGCTCGCACAGATACGCAGTATTTT. This codes for CASSQGLAARTDTQYF. This chain connects TRBV7-3 to TRBJ2-3, with 11 positions matching TRBD2. Germline V gives CDR1 SGHTA, CDR2 FQGTGA. Germline trimming cut 5 bases from V and 1 base from J; bases unmatched to any gene: 5. This CDR3 comprises 16 residues.

The CDR3 coding sequence is TGTGCCACCAGCAGAGATGTGGGACTAGCGGGAGCCGGGGGGGAGACCCAGTACTTC. This translates into CATSRDVGLAGAGGETQYF. The rearrangement joins TRBV15 to TRBJ2-5; 14 bases align to TRBD2. The ends lost 0 bases at V and 5 bases at J; junction bases unmatched: 11. From germline, CDR1 is LNHNV and CDR2 YYDKDF (reference sequence). The CDR3 has 19 residues.

The rearrangement links TRBV5-6 to TRBJ1-4; D not certain. CDR3 size: 13 residues. Trimming left V 0 bases short and J 8 bases short, with 8 bases between. Looked up from germline, CDR1 is SGHDT and CDR2 is YYEEEE. In nucleotides, the CDR3 is TGTGCCAGCAGCTTGGGGCGGTGGGAAAAACTGTTTTTT. It translates to CASSLGRWEKLFF.

The rearrangement uses TRBV9 and TRBJ2-7; D gene ambiguous. The germline gives CDR1 SGDLS, CDR2 YYNGEE. CDR3 length: 15 residues. Trimming took 0 bases from V and 2 from J, leaving 12 bases between them. The CDR3 region has the DNA TGTGCCAGCAGCGTAGGAGTTCAAGTAACCTACGAGCAGTACTTC. It specifies CASSVGVQVTYEQYF.

This sequence joins TRBV7-7 and TRBJ2-1; 14 bases agree with TRBD2. This CDR3 comprises 21 residues. Trimming at V came to 0 bases and at J to 0 bases, leaving 10 bases not matched to a gene. In germline, CDR1 is SSHAT, CDR2 FNYEAQ (reference sequence). The CDR3 DNA reads TGTGCCAGCAGCTTAGCGCTTGTCGGACTAGCGGGAGGAAGCTCCTACAATGAGCAGTTCTTC. Translated, it gives CASSLALVGLAGGSSYNEQFF.

The chain employs TRBV7-9 and TRBJ1-3; D remains ambiguous. With 2 bases removed from V and 2 bases from J, the gap between germline ends came to 10 bases. Per the germline V gene, CDR1 is SEHNR and CDR2 is FQNEAQ (reference sequence). The CDR3 extends over 15 amino acids. CDR3 loop: CASSLLRDPGNTIYF. The CDR3 coding sequence is TGTGCCAGCAGCTTATTGAGGGATCCTGGAAACACCATATATTTT.

The rearrangement links TRBV4-1 to TRBJ2-1, with 9 bases identical to TRBD2. The CDR3 runs 16 residues. V was pared by 0 bases and J by 5 bases, with 5 bases of the junction left unmatched. Per germline, CDR1 MGHRA and CDR2 YSYEKL. CDR3 region: CASSQEGTSSHNEQFF. CDR3 sequence (DNA): TGCGCCAGCAGCCAAGAAGGGACTAGCAGCCACAATGAGCAGTTCTTC.

V gene TRBV9 combines with J gene TRBJ1-1, with TRBD1 as a possible D gene (5 bases). The CDR3 consists of 15 residues. Trimming took off 0 bases at V and 2 bases at J, with 11 bases between the two ends. Germline CDR1 and CDR2: SGDLS and YYNGEE. The CDR3 nucleotides are TGTGCCAGCAGCGTAGAGGGGCAGGGAAACACTGAAGCTTTCTTT. Residues: CASSVEGQGNTEAFF.

The rearrangement uses TRBV19 and TRBJ1-5; D is perhaps TRBD1 (5 bases). The CDR3 length is 13 residues. Germline V gene lookup returns CDR1 LNHDA and CDR2 SQIVND (reference sequence). V was clipped by 6 bases and J by 4 bases, with 10 bases between them. CDR3 amino acids: CASRIDRNQPQHF. Here the CDR3 DNA reads TGTGCCAGTAGGATCGACAGAAATCAGCCCCAGCATTTT.

The chain combines TRBV15 with TRBJ1-2; a possible D gene is TRBD1 (6 bases). The CDR3 consists of 18 residues. V dropped 0 bases and J dropped 6 bases, with 23 bases sitting between them. In germline, CDR1 is LNHNV, CDR2 YYDKDF (reference sequence). CDR3 amino acids: CATSRERAFVQGWDGYTF. In DNA, the CDR3 is TGTGCCACCAGCAGAGAAAGAGCCTTTGTTCAGGGGTGGGATGGCTACACCTTC. Supplemented by reference TRBV15 and TRBJ1-2, the full variable domain reads DAMVIQNPRYQVTQFGKPVTLSCSQTLNHNVMYWYQQKSSQAPKLLFHYYDKDFNNEADTPDNFQSRRPNTSFCFLDIRSPGLGDTAMYLCATSRERAFVQGWDGYTFGSGTRLTVV.

The CDR3 here is CASSVGLPTYNEQFF. CDR3 DNA: TGTGCCAGCAGCGTGGGACTGCCAACCTACAATGAGCAGTTCTTC. The rearrangement links TRBV9 to TRBJ2-1; tentative D call: TRBD2 (6 bases). Germline V gives CDR1 SGDLS, CDR2 YYNGEE. V shed 2 bases and J shed 2 bases, with 11 bases lying between them. This CDR3 is built from 15 residues.

The chain uses TRBV7-9 and TRBJ1-2; 10 bases match TRBD1. This CDR3 comprises 16 residues. Per germline, CDR1 SEHNR and CDR2 FQNEAQ (reference sequence). V lost 5 bases to trimming and J lost 4 bases; unmatched junction nucleotides: 10. This chain's CDR3 is CASSPISGTGVYGYTF. For the CDR3, the DNA is TGTGCCAGCAGCCCAATCTCTGGGACAGGGGTCTATGGCTACACCTTC.

This chain joins TRBV29-1 and TRBJ2-7; D is perhaps TRBD2 (6 bases). The CDR3 covers 13 residues. V was clipped by 6 bases and J by 4 bases, with 16 bases between them. Germline loops: CDR1 SQVTM, CDR2 ANQGSEA. CDR3 in DNA: TGCAGCGTCCGACGGAGGGGAGCGTACGAGCAGTACGTC. Translated: CSVRRRGAYEQYV.

V usage is TRBV11-2 and J usage is TRBJ2-7; 7 positions match TRBD1. V shed 3 bases and J 6 bases; nucleotides not matched to a gene: 8. This CDR3 region has 14 residues. Germline lookup yields CDR1 SGHAT and CDR2 FQNNGV. In DNA, the CDR3 is TGTGCCAGCAGCTTTTCGGGACAGTCTTTCGAGCAGTACGTC. Protein sequence: CASSFSGQSFEQYV.

The sample holds one count of this clone. V and J are TRBV28 and TRBJ2-1; D is possibly TRBD2 (6 bases). There are 14 residues in the CDR3. V was pared by 3 bases and J by 4 bases, with 10 bases between. CDR1 and CDR2 from the germline V gene are MDHEN and SYDVKM. The CDR3 DNA follows: TGTGCCAGCAGTTTGGCGGGGTGGTACAATGAGCAGTTCTTC. Translating gives CASSLAGWYNEQFF.

This clone was seen a handful of times. The chain carries TRBV9 and TRBJ2-1; the D gene is possibly TRBD2 (6 bases). Germline CDR1 SGDLS, CDR2 YYNGEE. The V end was cut by 0 bases, the J end by 7 bases, with 14 bases between. This CDR3 is built from 15 residues. In DNA, the CDR3 is TGTGCCAGCAGCGTAGACGGGGGTAATTTTAATGAGCAGTTCTTC. The encoded protein is CASSVDGGNFNEQFF.

Only a few counts were recorded for this clone. The V and J genes are TRBV5-6 and TRBJ2-5; D possibly corresponds to TRBD1 (6 bases). Trimming pared 2 bases from V and 10 bases from J, leaving 15 bases between. The CDR3 is 13 amino acids. Germline V gene sequence: CDR1 SGHDT, CDR2 YYEEEE. The CDR3 region is CASSFGLEGDQYF. As DNA, the CDR3 is TGTGCCAGCAGCTTTGGACTCGAGGGGGACCAGTACTTC.

The chain employs TRBV23-1 and TRBJ2-7; D remains unclear. TRBV23-1 is placed among ORFs of uncertain function. This CDR3 is 14 amino acids long. Trimming pared 2 bases from V and 3 bases from J, leaving 11 bases between. CDR3 bases: TGCGCCAGCAGTCAACCGTTTGCGAACTACGAGCAGTACGTC. It encodes CASSQPFANYEQYV.

The chain joins TRBV6-1 to TRBJ2-1, with a weak D call TRBD2 (6 bases). Germline values: CDR1 MNHNS, CDR2 SASEGT. This CDR3 is built from 11 residues. Trimming cost V 6 bases and J 7 bases, with 7 bases left between them. The CDR3 DNA is TGTGCCAGCAGGGGGGGTAATGAGCAGTTCTTC. Translating gives CASRGGNEQFF.